The present entry profiles one TCR beta chain with its context. Its antigen remains unknown. The data derive from a study of T cell responses to AZD1222 COVID-19 vaccine. The study, taken as a whole, reports: As reported, nearly half of all spike-specific TCRs target variant regions that are unmutated. Vaccine-associated CD4 TCRs ranged over spike, dominating at 160-218 and 743-854. Females outnumbered males among donors, who were mostly white British; clonal diversity was possibly underestimated. In all cases, repertoires were sampled only after the peak T cell response.

TCRdb's copy holds only in-frame clones and misses some; the assay was immunoSEQ multiplex PCR. The repertoire has about 96,000 clones, nearly 90% of them found once; the top ten carry around 1.5%. This TCR derives from an adult in good health. The material was peripheral blood, obtained on day 0 of AZD1222 vaccination.

Written as DNA, the CDR3 is TGTGCCAGCAGCCAAGAGCTCCCTGGGGCCAACGTCCTGACTTTC. This codes for CASSQELPGANVLTF. The J gene is TRBJ2-6, the V gene TRBV3-1 (or the pseudogene TRBV3-2); D gene uncertain. Germline V gene data show CDR1 as LGHDT and CDR2 as YNNKEL (reference sequence). Trimming took 0 bases from V and 2 from J, leaving 5 bases between them. CDR3 size: 15 residues.